These T cell receptor beta chains were read from a single sample in a study of cytomegalovirus exposure and HLA in healthy donors. Measured with immunoSEQ multiplex PCR; TCRdb has only the in-frame clones, and not every one. Among under 200,000 clones listed, roughly 80% were seen once. Sequenced material: PBMCs. The receptors originated from a man between 40 and 49 years old in good health and CMV-seronegative. The CDR3 runs from the conserved cysteine through the conserved F or W. D genes are given only for firm matches. For some rows the clone size is stated as once, few or many, or as a class when expanded; others skip it.

j_call | d_call | v_call | clone_size | cdr3_aa | cdr3_nt
TRBJ1-3 | . | TRBV6-6 | . | CASSYPPPVGTIYF | TGTGCCAGCAGTTACCCACCACCGGTCGGCACCATATATTTT
TRBJ1-1 | TRBD1 | TRBV6-4 | . | CASKGQGAQGTEAFF | TGTGCCAGCAAAGGACAGGGGGCGCAGGGCACTGAAGCTTTCTTT
TRBJ2-1 | . | TRBV7-2 | . | CASSLAGERYNEQFF | TGTGCCAGCAGCTTAGCGGGAGAAAGGTACAATGAGCAGTTCTTC
TRBJ1-2 | TRBD1 | TRBV6-6 | . | CASSPPGQNYGYTF | TGTGCCAGCAGTCCACCGGGACAGAACTATGGCTACACCTTC
TRBJ2-5 | . | TRBV4-1 | . | CASSQDRNSRGETQYF | TGCGCCAGCAGCCAAGATCGAAACTCAAGGGGTGAGACCCAGTACTTC
TRBJ1-2 | . | TRBV30 | . | CAWSVERYGYTF | TGTGCCTGGAGTGTAGAGCGCTATGGCTACACCTTC
TRBJ2-7 | . | TRBV7-2 | . | CASSSPDISYEQYF | TGTGCCAGCAGCTCACCAGACATTTCCTACGAGCAGTACTTC
TRBJ2-5 | TRBD2 | TRBV19 | few | CASSEIGTSGGGETQYF | TGTGCCAGTAGCGAAATCGGGACTAGCGGTGGGGGGGAGACCCAGTACTTC
TRBJ1-1 | TRBD1 | TRBV6-5 | . | CASSYLGTANTEAFF | TGTGCCAGCAGTTACTTAGGGACAGCTAACACTGAAGCTTTCTTT
TRBJ1-5 | . | TRBV29-1 | once | CSVGDSFNQPQHF | TGCAGCGTTGGTGACAGTTTCAATCAGCCCCAGCATTTT
TRBJ2-1 | TRBD1 | TRBV11-2 | once | CASSSGTGIFYNEQFF | TGTGCCAGCAGTTCCGGGACAGGGATTTTTTACAATGAGCAGTTCTTC
TRBJ2-7 | . | TRBV18 | . | CASSPRDRSYEQYF | TGTGCCAGCTCACCGCGGGACAGAAGCTACGAGCAGTACTTC
TRBJ1-5 | TRBD1 | TRBV6-5 | . | CASSGQGAGQPQHF | TGTGCCAGCAGTGGACAGGGGGCAGGTCAGCCCCAGCATTTT
TRBJ2-7 | . | TRBV6-5 | . | CASSYSETNLYEQYF | TGTGCCAGCAGTTACTCCGAGACTAACCTCTACGAGCAGTACTTC
TRBJ2-7 | . | TRBV11-2 | few | CASSLERGGSYEQYF | TGTGCCAGCAGCTTAGAACGGGGAGGCTCCTACGAGCAGTACTTC
TRBJ1-5 | . | TRBV19 | once | CASHGQTNQPQHF | TGTGCCAGTCACGGACAGACCAATCAGCCCCAGCATTTT
TRBJ1-1 | TRBD1 | TRBV19 | . | CASRSGQGLRTEAFF | TGTGCCAGTAGATCCGGACAGGGCTTGAGAACTGAAGCTTTCTTT
TRBJ2-5 | . | TRBV19 | . | CASSAAAGETQYF | TGTGCCAGTAGTGCGGCGGCGGGGGAGACCCAGTACTTC
TRBJ2-3 | TRBD1 | TRBV9 | . | CASSPHRRGIADTQYF | TGTGCCAGCAGCCCCCATCGCAGGGGGATCGCAGATACGCAGTATTTT
TRBJ1-2 | . | TRBV21-1 | . | CASSKTFLRGYGYTF | TGTGCCAGCAGCAAGACCTTCCTCAGGGGCTATGGCTACACCTTC
TRBJ2-5 | . | TRBV6-6 | . | CASSFPRQRETQYF | TGTGCCAGCAGTTTCCCCCGGCAGCGAGAGACCCAGTACTTC
TRBJ2-7 | . | TRBV29-1 | . | CSVVQSYEQYF | TGCAGCGTTGTTCAATCCTACGAGCAGTACTTC
TRBJ1-5 | TRBD1 | TRBV4-1 | . | CASSHFDRGGQPQHF | TGCGCCAGCAGCCATTTCGACAGGGGCGGTCAGCCCCAGCATTTT
TRBJ2-3 | . | TRBV27 | few | CASSLTTSTYTDTQYF | TGTGCCAGCAGTTTAACAACTAGCACATACACAGATACGCAGTATTTT
TRBJ2-7 | TRBD2 | TRBV6-5 | . | CASSYSGLAGGEQYF | TGTGCCAGCAGTTACTCGGGACTAGCGGGGGGCGAGCAGTACTTC
TRBJ2-1 | TRBD2 | TRBV4-2 | . | CASSLKRDPYNEQFF | TGTGCCAGCAGCCTAAAGCGGGACCCTTACAATGAGCAGTTCTTC
TRBJ2-7 | TRBD2 | TRBV30 | . | CAWSPLAGANYEQYF | TGTGCCTGGAGTCCACTAGCGGGAGCGAACTACGAGCAGTACTTC
TRBJ2-5 | TRBD2 | TRBV7-2 | . | CASSLEGLARETQYF | TGTGCCAGCAGCTTAGAAGGACTAGCCAGAGAGACCCAGTACTTC
TRBJ1-1 | . | TRBV30 | . | CAWGQTNTEAFF | TGTGCCTGGGGACAGACGAACACTGAAGCTTTCTTT
TRBJ1-3 | TRBD1 | TRBV4-3 | . | CASSQEPQGRDTIYF | TGCGCCAGCAGCCAAGAGCCACAGGGGCGGGACACCATATATTTT
TRBJ2-1 | TRBD2 | TRBV11-2 | . | CASSVVGGLAFDEQFF | TGTGCCAGCAGCGTCGTAGGGGGACTAGCCTTTGATGAGCAGTTCTTC
TRBJ2-7 | . | TRBV15 | once | CATSRTRQGEAGKLASYEQYF | TGTGCCACCAGCAGAACACGCCAGGGGGAGGCGGGGAAGCTAGCGAGCTACGAGCAGTACTTC
TRBJ1-5 | TRBD1 | TRBV19 | . | CASMGGDRGQPQHF | TGTGCCAGTATGGGCGGGGACAGGGGGCAGCCCCAGCATTTT
TRBJ2-7 | TRBD1 | TRBV10-3 | . | CAISAQGVSKQYF | TGTGCCATCAGTGCTCAGGGGGTTAGCAAGCAGTACTTC
TRBJ2-7 | . | TRBV11-2 | . | CASSPSVGRQYF | TGTGCCAGCAGCCCCTCCGTGGGGAGGCAGTACTTC
TRBJ1-3 | . | TRBV25-1 | . | CASSEYRGSGNTIYF | TGTGCCAGCAGTGAATATAGGGGCTCTGGAAACACCATATATTTT
TRBJ1-2 | TRBD1 | TRBV7-2 | few | CASIYGQGNGYTF | TGTGCCAGCATATACGGACAGGGCAATGGCTACACCTTC
TRBJ2-2 | TRBD1 | TRBV4-3 | . | CASSQEDRGLTGELFF | TGCGCCAGCAGCCAAGAAGACAGGGGGCTCACCGGGGAGCTGTTTTTT
TRBJ1-1 | . | TRBV9 | . | CASSGGDGNTEAFF | TGTGCCAGCAGCGGGGGGGACGGGAACACTGAAGCTTTCTTT
TRBJ1-5 | TRBD1 | TRBV10-1 | . | CAVRGTVESWRNQPQHF | TGCGCCGTTCGCGGGACAGTAGAAAGTTGGCGCAATCAGCCCCAGCATTTT
TRBJ2-3 | . | TRBV5-1 | . | CASSLTGLVTDTQYF | TGCGCCAGCAGCTTGACGGGACTCGTCACAGATACGCAGTATTTT
TRBJ2-7 | . | TRBV7-2 | . | CASSLAGRWQGYGEQYF | TGTGCCAGCAGCTTAGCGGGTCGGTGGCAGGGTTACGGCGAGCAGTACTTC
TRBJ2-5 | TRBD2 | TRBV12-5 | . | CASGLAGTSGSFQETQYF | TGTGCTAGTGGTTTGGCCGGGACTAGCGGGAGTTTTCAAGAGACCCAGTACTTC
TRBJ2-7 | . | TRBV7-2 | . | CASSDRPLAGSEQYF | TGTGCCAGCAGCGACAGGCCTCTGGCTGGGAGCGAGCAGTACTTC
TRBJ1-1 | TRBD1 | TRBV5-4 | . | CASSGWDSEAFF | TGTGCCAGCAGCGGGTGGGACAGTGAAGCTTTCTTT
TRBJ2-6 | TRBD1 | TRBV18 | few | CASSPGQANSGANVLTF | TGTGCCAGCTCACCAGGACAGGCGAACTCTGGGGCCAACGTCCTGACTTTC
TRBJ1-2 | TRBD1 | TRBV19 | . | CASSDRGYGYTF | TGTGCCAGTAGTGACAGGGGCTATGGCTACACCTTC
TRBJ2-3 | TRBD2 | TRBV9 | . | CASSKASGGRVYTQYF | TGTGCCAGCAGCAAGGCGAGCGGGGGCCGGGTCTATACGCAGTATTTT
TRBJ1-6 | TRBD1 | TRBV4-1 | once | CASSQAVAGGAQLSPLHF | TGCGCCAGCAGCCAAGCGGTGGCAGGGGGTGCTCAGCTATCACCCCTCCACTTT
TRBJ2-7 | . | TRBV30 | . | CAWSRAPGDYEQYF | TGTGCCTGGAGCCGGGCCCCGGGGGACTACGAGCAGTACTTC
TRBJ1-2 | TRBD1 | TRBV11-3 | . | CASSMTGDKGGYTF | TGTGCCAGCAGCATGACAGGGGATAAGGGTGGCTACACCTTC
TRBJ2-2 | TRBD1 | TRBV30 | . | CAGWTGAMELFF | TGTGCCGGATGGACAGGCGCAATGGAGCTGTTTTTT
TRBJ1-1 | . | TRBV6-5 | . | CASSYGGGLGAFF | TGTGCCAGCAGTTACGGTGGGGGCCTCGGCGCTTTCTTT
TRBJ2-7 | TRBD2 | TRBV29-1 | few | CSVEVSGTSYEQYF | TGCAGCGTTGAGGTTAGCGGGACCTCCTACGAGCAGTACTTC
TRBJ1-1 | . | TRBV7-9 | . | CASSEWNTEAFF | TGTGCCAGCAGCGAGTGGAACACTGAAGCTTTCTTT
TRBJ2-1 | TRBD2 | TRBV7-2 | . | CASSFSGSGNNEQFF | TGTGCCAGCAGCTTTAGCGGGAGCGGGAACAATGAGCAGTTCTTC
TRBJ1-1 | . | TRBV5-1 | . | CASSFTGQVDTEAFF | TGCGCCAGCAGCTTTACAGGGCAGGTAGACACTGAAGCTTTCTTT
TRBJ2-2 | TRBD1 | TRBV2 | . | CASSRPGQGNTGELFF | TGTGCCAGCAGCCGTCCGGGACAGGGCAACACCGGGGAGCTGTTTTTT
TRBJ1-4 | . | TRBV18 | once | CASSPPGRGATNEKLFF | TGTGCCAGCTCACCACCGGGGAGGGGAGCCACTAATGAAAAACTGTTTTTT